This TCR beta chain was documented in a study of beta chain features in type 1 diabetes (dated by TCRdb to the late 2010s). About the investigation overall: Patients and healthy donors did not differ in mean age, gender distribution, total cell number or subset yield. Across all samples, approximately 98,000,000 sorted cells were examined, and cell number per subset correlated strongly with RNA yield. The study compared the TCRB repertoires of sorted circulating CD4+ T cell subsets in recently diagnosed type 1 diabetes patients with those in matched healthy donors. Whereas all 28 donors provided naive and central memory subsets, regulatory and stem cell-like memory subsets were isolated from just 8 patients and roughly eight healthy donors. Findings and caveats that apply to the study as a whole: Because cDNA was sequenced instead of genomic DNA, highly expressing activated cells could be over-represented, though the groups showed no difference in activation or CD3 levels. HLA sub-analyses involved small numbers of individuals, so any influence of HLA type on TCRB rearrangement remained unresolved. The naive, central memory and regulatory TCRB repertoires appeared to resemble one another more closely among patients than among healthy donors. PCR might favor shorter templates, but patient and control samples were amplified and corrected together, so any skew would affect both groups equally. Fewer insertions and more nucleotide deletions at VDJ recombination sites were observed in patients with type 1 diabetes, implying thymic rearrangement abnormalities. A moderate but significant shortening of TCRB CDR3 length was observed in type 1 diabetes patients in all four CD4+ subsets.

V is shortened by 1 base, J by 5 bases, and the region joining them spans 17 bases. Inclusive of the bounding cysteine and phenylalanine, the CDR3 is 16 residues long. The sequence is cut down to CDR3 DNA, 48 bases in frame from base 1. Based on the germline V gene, the CDR1 and CDR2 sequences are MGHRA and YSYEKL. All of the isolated RNA was reverse transcribed with the High Capacity cDNA Reverse Transcription Kit, so expressed TCRB transcripts were sequenced. Deep immunoSEQ sequencing was applied to naive, central memory and regulatory T cell samples, giving an average of around 4 million total reads per sample. Sorted cells were lysed in RLT buffer and RNA was extracted with DNase-treated RNeasy Micro or Mini kits, depending on cell number. To prevent cross-contamination, every cell subset was processed on its own, while patient and healthy donor samples were processed together. The immunoSEQ multiplex PCR was used to amplify TCRB sequences from cDNA, yielding 87-bp fragments that span the CDR3 region. The amplicons were sequenced using the Illumina HiSeq platform. As for the original processing: PCR bias was corrected computationally using synthetic template baselines, and reads within Hamming distance 2 were collapsed, with unmergeable singletons discarded. Reads were aligned against IMGT so that V, D and J genes, CDR3 length and insertions or deletions at six rearrangement sites could be assigned. Clonotype counts were normalized to sorted cell number within each subset before computing true diversity and Gini coefficients with the tcR R package. The overlap coefficient, calculated on TCRB nucleotide sequences, was used to measure repertoire sharing. TCRdb obtained this table from immuneACCESS and retained in-frame rearrangements with V and J assigned. These tables miss some clones; where compared with another copy, unresolved V genes account for less than half of the shortfall, and the remainder is unexplained. V and J calls and clone size are copied from that table; D and trimming were computed from the DNA. The sample table contains roughly 150,000 clones; only one count was recorded for around 10% of them. The top ten hold approximately 0.5% of the sample.

This clone was seen only a few times. This receptor's antigen is unknown. No qualities accompany the bases; no much larger clone lies one base away. Each donor gave one peripheral blood draw, approximately 110 mL on average, collected into heparinised tubes. A BD FACSAria II and a panel including CD45RO, CCR7, CD25, CD127, CD95 and CD27 were used to sort naive, central memory, regulatory and stem cell-like memory CD4+ T cells. A purity above 95% was achieved for all sorted populations. PBMCs were isolated right away by Lymphoprep density gradient centrifugation and were stained directly, without culture. So that batch effects would be minimized, each experiment stained and sorted samples in pairs, pairing one healthy donor with one patient.

In this chain, TRBV4-1 is recombined with TRBJ2-5; possibly the D gene is TRBD2, per 6 matching bases. This receptor was taken from a man aged 30-40 years with type 1 diabetes. Material for sequencing was central memory CD4+ T cells from blood. CDR3 loop: CASSQGTTSSGETQYF. The DNA is TGCGCCAGCAGCCAAGGAACCACTAGCAGTGGGGAGACCCAGTACTTC.